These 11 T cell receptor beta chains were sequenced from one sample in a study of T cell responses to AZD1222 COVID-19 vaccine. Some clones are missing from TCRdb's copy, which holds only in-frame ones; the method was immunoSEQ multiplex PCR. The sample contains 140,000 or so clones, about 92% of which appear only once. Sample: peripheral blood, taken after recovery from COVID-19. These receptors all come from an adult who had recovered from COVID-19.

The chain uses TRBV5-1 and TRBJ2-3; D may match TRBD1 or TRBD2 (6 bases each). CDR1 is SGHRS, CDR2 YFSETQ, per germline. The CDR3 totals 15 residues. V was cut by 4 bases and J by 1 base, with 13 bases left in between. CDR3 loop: CASSPGAGGTDTQYF. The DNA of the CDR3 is TGCGCCAGCAGCCCGGGGGCAGGGGGCACAGATACGCAGTATTTT.

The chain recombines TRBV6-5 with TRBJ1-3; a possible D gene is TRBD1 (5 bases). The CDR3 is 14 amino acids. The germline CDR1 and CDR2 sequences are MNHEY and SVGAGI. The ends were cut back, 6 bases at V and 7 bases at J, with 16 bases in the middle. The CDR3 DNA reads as TGTGCCAGCAGCCGGGGCTTAGGCCCGAACACCATATATTTT. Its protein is CASSRGLGPNTIYF.

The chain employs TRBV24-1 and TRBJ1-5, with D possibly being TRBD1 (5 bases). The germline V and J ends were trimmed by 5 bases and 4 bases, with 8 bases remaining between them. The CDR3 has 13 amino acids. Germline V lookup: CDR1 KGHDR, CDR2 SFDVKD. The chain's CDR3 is CATSARVNQPQHF. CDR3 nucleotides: TGTGCCACCAGTGCCAGGGTGAATCAGCCCCAGCATTTT.

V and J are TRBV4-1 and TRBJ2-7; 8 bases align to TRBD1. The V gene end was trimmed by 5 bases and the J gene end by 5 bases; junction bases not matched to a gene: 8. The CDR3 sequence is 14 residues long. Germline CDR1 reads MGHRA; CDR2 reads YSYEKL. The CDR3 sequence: CASSTSRGRDEQYF. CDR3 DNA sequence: TGCGCCAGCAGCACTAGCAGGGGGCGCGACGAGCAGTACTTC.

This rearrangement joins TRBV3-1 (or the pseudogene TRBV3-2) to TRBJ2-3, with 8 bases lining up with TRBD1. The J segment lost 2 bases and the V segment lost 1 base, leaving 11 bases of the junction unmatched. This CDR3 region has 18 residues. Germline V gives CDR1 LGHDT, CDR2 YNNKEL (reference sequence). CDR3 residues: CASSQGTGKVGLTDTQYF. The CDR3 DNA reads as TGTGCCAGCAGCCAAGGGACAGGGAAGGTAGGGCTCACAGATACGCAGTATTTT.

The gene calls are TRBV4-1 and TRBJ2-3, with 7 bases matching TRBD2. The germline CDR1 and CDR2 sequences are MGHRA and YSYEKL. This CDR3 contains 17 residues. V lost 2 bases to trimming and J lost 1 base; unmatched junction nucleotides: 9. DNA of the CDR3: TGCGCCAGCAGCCAAATTGGGCGGGAGAGGGGCACAGATACGCAGTATTTT. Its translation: CASSQIGRERGTDTQYF.

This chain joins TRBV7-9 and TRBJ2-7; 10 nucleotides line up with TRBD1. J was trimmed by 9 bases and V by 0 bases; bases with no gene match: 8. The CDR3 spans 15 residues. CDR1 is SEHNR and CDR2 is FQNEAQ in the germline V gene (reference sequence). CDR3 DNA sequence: TGTGCCAGCAGCTTAGCCCCGGGACAGGGGAGCGTGCAGTACTTC. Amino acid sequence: CASSLAPGQGSVQYF.

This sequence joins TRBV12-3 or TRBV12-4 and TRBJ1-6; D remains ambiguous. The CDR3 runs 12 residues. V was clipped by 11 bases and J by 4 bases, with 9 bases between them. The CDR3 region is CASREYNSPLHF. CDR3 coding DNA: TGTGCCTCCCGGGAGTATAATTCACCCCTCCACTTT.

The DNA of the CDR3 is TGTGCCAGCCGACAGGGAGGGGACTATGGCTACACCTTC. Encoded protein: CASRQGGDYGYTF. The rearrangement links TRBV28 to TRBJ1-2; 7 bases are shared with TRBD1. CDR3 length: 13 amino acids. J lost 3 bases, V lost 8 bases, and 6 bases had no gene match. Germline V lookup: CDR1 MDHEN, CDR2 SYDVKM.

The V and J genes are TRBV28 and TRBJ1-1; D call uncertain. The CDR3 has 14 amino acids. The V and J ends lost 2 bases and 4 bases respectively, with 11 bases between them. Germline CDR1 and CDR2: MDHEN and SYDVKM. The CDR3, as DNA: TGTGCCAGCAGTTTAGGCACTCAACCCACTGAAGCTTTCTTT. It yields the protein CASSLGTQPTEAFF. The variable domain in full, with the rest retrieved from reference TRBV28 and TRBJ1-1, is DVKVTQSSRYLVKRTGEKVFLECVQDMDHENMFWYRQDPGLGLRLIYFSYDVKMKEKGDIPEGYSVSREKKERFSLILESASTNQTSMYLCASSLGTQPTEAFFGQGTRLTVV.

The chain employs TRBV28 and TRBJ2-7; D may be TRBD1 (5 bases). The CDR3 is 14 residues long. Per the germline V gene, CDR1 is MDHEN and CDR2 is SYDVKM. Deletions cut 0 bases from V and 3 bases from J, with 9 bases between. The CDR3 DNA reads TGTGCCAGCAGTTTATGGCAGGGAAACTACGAGCAGTACTTC. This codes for CASSLWQGNYEQYF.